Listed here are 7 T cell receptor beta chains from one sample, sequenced in a study of blood T cells in healthy people across ages. A second PCR, run for about 6 to 11 cycles, used a sample-barcoded 5' primer plus a J-beta primer mix. TCRdb itself ran the 5' RACE reads through MiXCR, one entry per CDR3 protein. The sample holds about a million distinct CDR3 sequences; roughly two fifths are singletons and the top ten take around 13%. Sample: blood. These receptors were collected from a man younger than 35 in good health.

This clonotype was found many times. The rearrangement uses TRBV6-1 and TRBJ2-1; D remains ambiguous. This CDR3 has 15 amino acids. The germline CDR1 and CDR2 sequences are MNHNS and SASEGT. V was clipped by 2 bases and J by 4 bases, with 12 bases between them. Here the CDR3 reads CASSERRSLYNEQFF. In DNA form, the CDR3 reads TGTGCCAGCAGTGAAAGGCGATCCTTATACAATGAGCAGTTCTTC.

This clonotype was detected only once. The CDR3 sequence is CSAPLAGNTGELFF. CDR3 nucleotides: TGCAGTGCGCCCCTAGCGGGGAACACCGGGGAGCTGTTTTTT. The chain couples TRBV20-1 to TRBJ2-2; 8 nucleotides agree with TRBD2. Germline CDR1 is DFQATT and CDR2 is SNEGSKA (reference sequence). The CDR3 extends over 14 amino acids. J lost 1 base, V lost 6 bases, and 4 bases had no gene match.

At least ten counts were recorded for this clonotype. V gene TRBV20-1 combines with J gene TRBJ1-4; TRBD1 aligns across 7 bases. CDR3 length: 14 amino acids. J was trimmed by 4 bases and V by 6 bases; bases with no gene match: 8. Germline CDR1 is DFQATT and CDR2 is SNEGSKA (reference sequence). The CDR3 DNA sequence: TGCAGTGCACTGAAGGGGGCGGGTAATGAAAAACTGTTTTTT. It is translated as CSALKGAGNEKLFF.

In its sample, this clonotype was seen a few times. This chain links TRBV27 with TRBJ1-5, with 8 bases that match TRBD1. Losses at the gene ends were 5 bases for V and 7 bases for J; bases not matched to a gene: 10. Germline loops: CDR1 MNHEY, CDR2 SMNVEV (reference sequence). CDR3 length: 15 residues. CDR3 in DNA: TGTGCCAGCAGTCCGCGGACAGGGACGACCCAGCCCCAGCATTTT. Translation gives CASSPRTGTTQPQHF.

This chain joins TRBV5-1 and TRBJ1-6, with D uncertain. The germline V and J ends were trimmed by 1 base and 6 bases, with 14 bases remaining between them. Germline V CDR1 and CDR2: SGHRS, YFSETQ. CDR3 length equals 16 residues. The chain's CDR3 is CASSLNVRASNSPLHF. Written as DNA, the CDR3 is TGCGCCAGCAGCTTGAATGTGAGGGCCTCTAATTCACCCCTCCACTTT.

The rearrangement uses TRBV5-4 and TRBJ2-2; D might be TRBD2 (5 bases). This CDR3 has 16 amino acids. Germline CDR1 and CDR2: SGHNT and YYREEE (reference sequence). V dropped 1 base and J dropped 0 bases, with 10 bases sitting between them. CDR3 nucleotide sequence: TGTGCCAGCAGCTTGATCGCGGGTTCGAACACCGGGGAGCTGTTTTTT. This codes for CASSLIAGSNTGELFF.

This chain joins TRBV12-3 or TRBV12-4 and TRBJ1-6; TRBD1 agrees at 8 bases. Trimming took 5 bases from V and 10 from J; bases not matched to a gene: 10. The CDR3 loop spans 15 amino acids. The CDR3 reads CASSEQGVEKSPLHF. CDR3 DNA: TGTGCCAGCAGTGAACAGGGGGTGGAAAAGTCACCCCTCCACTTT.